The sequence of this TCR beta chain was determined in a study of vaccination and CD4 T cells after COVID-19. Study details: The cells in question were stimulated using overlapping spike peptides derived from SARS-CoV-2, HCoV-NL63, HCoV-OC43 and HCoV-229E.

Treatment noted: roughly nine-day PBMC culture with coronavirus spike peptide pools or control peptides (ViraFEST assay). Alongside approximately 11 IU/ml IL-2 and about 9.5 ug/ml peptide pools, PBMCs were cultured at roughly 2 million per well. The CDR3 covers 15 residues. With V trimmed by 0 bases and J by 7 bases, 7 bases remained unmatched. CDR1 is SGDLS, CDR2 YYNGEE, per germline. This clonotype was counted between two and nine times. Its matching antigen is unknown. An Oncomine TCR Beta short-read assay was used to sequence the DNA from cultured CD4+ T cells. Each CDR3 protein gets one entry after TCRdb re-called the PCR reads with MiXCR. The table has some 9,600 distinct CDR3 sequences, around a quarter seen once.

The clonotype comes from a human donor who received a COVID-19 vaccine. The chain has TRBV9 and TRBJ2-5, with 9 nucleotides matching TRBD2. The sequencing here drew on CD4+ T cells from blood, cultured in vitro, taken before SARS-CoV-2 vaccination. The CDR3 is CASSVGLAELGTQYF. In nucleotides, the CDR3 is TGTGCCAGCAGCGTAGGACTAGCGGAACTTGGGACCCAGTACTTC.